The T cell receptor beta chain described here comes from a study of PD-L1 blockade in urothelial cancer. As for the study in general: Between 0 and 3 prior chemotherapy regimens had been given to patients. At 3 weeks after treatment start (second dose) and again at 6 weeks, blood was analyzed. Blood gave a median 141,255 T cells.

Time point given: pretreatment peripheral blood. Locally advanced or metastatic urothelial carcinoma was present in patients. The CDR3 consists of 11 residues. In germline, CDR1 is MNHEY, CDR2 SVGAGI. The ends were cut back, 10 bases at V and 2 bases at J, with 6 bases in the middle. The assay was immunoSEQ multiplex PCR, and TCRdb's table has in-frame clones only and misses some. The sample has 60,000 to 70,000 clones; 80% to 85% are singletons. The clonotype originates from a man in his 70s with urothelial cancer. The rearrangement uses TRBV6-5 and TRBJ1-5; D remains unclear. The source was PBMCs, collected around atezolizumab (anti-PD-L1) treatment. DNA of the CDR3: TGTGCCACCGGAGGCAATCAGCCCCAGCATTTT. Its translation is CATGGNQPQHF.